This T cell receptor beta chain was sequenced during a study of T cell repertoires in cytomegalovirus infection. The V end was cut by 1 base, the J end by 0 bases, with 22 bases between. Per the germline V gene, CDR1 is SGHRS and CDR2 is YFSETQ. The CDR3 runs to 19 residues. MiXCR was run by TCRdb on the reads, yielding one entry per CDR3 protein. The sample records a few hundred thousand distinct CDR3 sequences, about 17% being singletons. Sequencing was carried out using PBMCs. This TCR was recovered from a human donor in good health (CMV status not recorded). Some clones in this sample may be carry-over from other donors' samples. The V and J genes are TRBV5-1 and TRBJ2-5, with D perhaps TRBD1 or TRBD2 (5 bases each). The DNA for the CDR3 is TGCGCCAGCAGCTTGATGGGCTCACGGGGCGTAAGCGACCAAGAGACCCAGTACTTC. Encoded protein: CASSLMGSRGVSDQETQYF.